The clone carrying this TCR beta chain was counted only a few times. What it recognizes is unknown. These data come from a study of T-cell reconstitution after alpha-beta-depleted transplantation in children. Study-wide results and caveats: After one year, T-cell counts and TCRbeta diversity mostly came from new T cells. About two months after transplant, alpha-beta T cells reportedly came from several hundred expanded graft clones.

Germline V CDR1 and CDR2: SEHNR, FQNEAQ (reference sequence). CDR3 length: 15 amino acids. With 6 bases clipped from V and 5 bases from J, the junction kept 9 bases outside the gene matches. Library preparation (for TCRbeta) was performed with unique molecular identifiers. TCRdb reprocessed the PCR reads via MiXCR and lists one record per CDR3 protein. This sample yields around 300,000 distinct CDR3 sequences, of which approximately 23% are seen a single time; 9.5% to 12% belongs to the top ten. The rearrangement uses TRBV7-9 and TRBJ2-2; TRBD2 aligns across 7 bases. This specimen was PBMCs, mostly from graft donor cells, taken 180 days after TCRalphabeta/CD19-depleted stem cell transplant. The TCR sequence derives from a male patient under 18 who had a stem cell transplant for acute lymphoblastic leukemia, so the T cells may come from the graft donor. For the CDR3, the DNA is TGTGCCAGCAGGCAGGGCGGGAGTAAAACCGGGGAGCTGTTTTTT. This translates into CASRQGGSKTGELFF.